This T cell receptor (beta chain) comes out of a study of blood T cells in healthy people across ages. Together with a sample-barcoded 5' primer, a J-beta primer mix was included in a second PCR lasting about 6 to 12 cycles. TCRdb independently ran MiXCR on the 5' RACE reads; one entry per CDR3 protein. The table shows 1.6 million or so distinct CDR3 sequences, with roughly 32% occurring only once. V was trimmed by 5 bases and J by 6 bases, leaving 20 bases between them. Germline CDR1 is MDHEN and CDR2 is SYDVKM. The CDR3 spans 15 residues. The TCR sequence derives from a woman aged 25 to 45 in good health. Sequences were obtained from blood. The gene calls are TRBV28 and TRBJ2-7; D may match TRBD1 or TRBD2 (7 bases each). As DNA, the CDR3 is TGTGCCAGCAGTCCTCTCAGGGGGTCGGGGGGCGAGCAGTACTTC. This translates into CASSPLRGSGGEQYF.